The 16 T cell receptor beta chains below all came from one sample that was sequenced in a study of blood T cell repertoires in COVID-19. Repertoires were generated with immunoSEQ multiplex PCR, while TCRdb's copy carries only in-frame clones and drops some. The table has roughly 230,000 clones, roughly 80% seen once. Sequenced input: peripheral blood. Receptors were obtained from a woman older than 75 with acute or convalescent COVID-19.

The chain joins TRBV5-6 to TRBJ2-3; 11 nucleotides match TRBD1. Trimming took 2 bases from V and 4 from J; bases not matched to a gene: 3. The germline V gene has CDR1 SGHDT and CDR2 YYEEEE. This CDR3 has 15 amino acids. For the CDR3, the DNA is TGTGCCAGCAGCTTAGGGACAGGGGGTCCAGATACGCAGTATTTT. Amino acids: CASSLGTGGPDTQYF.

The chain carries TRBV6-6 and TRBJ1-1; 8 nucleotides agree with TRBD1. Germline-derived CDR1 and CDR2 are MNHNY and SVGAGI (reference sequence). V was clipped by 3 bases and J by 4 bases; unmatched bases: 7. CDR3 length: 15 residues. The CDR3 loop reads CASSYHRDRSTEAFF. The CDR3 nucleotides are TGTGCCAGCAGTTATCACCGGGACAGGAGCACTGAAGCTTTCTTT.

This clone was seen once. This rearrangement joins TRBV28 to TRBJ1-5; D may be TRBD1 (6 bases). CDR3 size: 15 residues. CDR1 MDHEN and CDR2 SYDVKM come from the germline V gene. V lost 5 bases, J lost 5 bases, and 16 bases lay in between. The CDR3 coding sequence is TGTGCCAGCAGTGTCACAGGGAACTTCTATCAGCCCCAGCATTTT. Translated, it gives CASSVTGNFYQPQHF.

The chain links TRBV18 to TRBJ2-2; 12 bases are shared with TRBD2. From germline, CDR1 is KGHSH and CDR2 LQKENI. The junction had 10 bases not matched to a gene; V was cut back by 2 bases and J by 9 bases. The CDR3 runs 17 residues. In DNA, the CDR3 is TGTGCCAGCTCACCATCGGTGCTAGCGGGGGGGCCCCGGGAGCTGTTTTTT. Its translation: CASSPSVLAGGPRELFF.

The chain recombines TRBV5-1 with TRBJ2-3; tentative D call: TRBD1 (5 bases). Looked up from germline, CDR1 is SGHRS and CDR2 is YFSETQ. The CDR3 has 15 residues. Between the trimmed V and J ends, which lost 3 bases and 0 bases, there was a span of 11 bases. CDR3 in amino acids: CASSSLGASTDTQYF. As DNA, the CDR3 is TGCGCCAGCAGCTCGCTAGGGGCCAGCACAGATACGCAGTATTTT.

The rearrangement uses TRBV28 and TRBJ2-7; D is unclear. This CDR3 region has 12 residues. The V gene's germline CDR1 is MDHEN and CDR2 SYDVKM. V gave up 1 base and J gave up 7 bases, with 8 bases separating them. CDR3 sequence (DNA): TGTGCCAGCAGTTTATCGCTTGAGGAGCAGTACTTC. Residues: CASSLSLEEQYF.

The DNA for the CDR3 is TGCGCCAGCAGCTTGGACAGGGCGAACACTGAAGCTTTCTTT. Its protein is CASSLDRANTEAFF. V gene TRBV5-1 combines with J gene TRBJ1-1, with D tentatively TRBD1 (6 bases). Germline values: CDR1 SGHRS, CDR2 YFSETQ. Trimming left V 0 bases short and J 1 base short, with 7 bases between. The CDR3 is made up of 14 amino acids.

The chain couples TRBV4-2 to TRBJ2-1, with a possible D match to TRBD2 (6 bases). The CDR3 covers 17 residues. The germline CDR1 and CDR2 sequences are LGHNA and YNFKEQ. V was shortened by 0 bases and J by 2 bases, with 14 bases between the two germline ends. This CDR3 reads CASSQDLLRGAYNEQFF. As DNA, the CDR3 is TGTGCCAGCAGCCAAGATCTGTTGCGGGGAGCCTACAATGAGCAGTTCTTC.

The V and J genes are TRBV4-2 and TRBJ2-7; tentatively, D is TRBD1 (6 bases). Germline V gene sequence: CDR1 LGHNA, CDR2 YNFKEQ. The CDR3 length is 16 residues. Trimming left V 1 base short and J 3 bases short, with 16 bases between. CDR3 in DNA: TGTGCCAGCAGCCAAGCAGGGGATGGATCCTTCTACGAGCAGTACTTC. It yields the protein CASSQAGDGSFYEQYF.

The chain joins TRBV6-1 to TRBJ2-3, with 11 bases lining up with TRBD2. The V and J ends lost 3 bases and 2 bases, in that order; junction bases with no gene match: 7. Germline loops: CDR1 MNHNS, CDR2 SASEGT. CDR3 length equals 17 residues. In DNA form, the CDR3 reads TGTGCCAGCAGTGACCCGACTAGCGGGAAGGTCACAGATACGCAGTATTTT. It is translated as CASSDPTSGKVTDTQYF.

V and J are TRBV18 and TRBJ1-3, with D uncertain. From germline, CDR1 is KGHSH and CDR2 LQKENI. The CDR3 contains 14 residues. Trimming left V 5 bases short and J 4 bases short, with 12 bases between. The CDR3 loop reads CASSSLGEGNTIYF. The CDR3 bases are TGTGCCAGCTCATCACTCGGGGAAGGAAACACCATATATTTT.

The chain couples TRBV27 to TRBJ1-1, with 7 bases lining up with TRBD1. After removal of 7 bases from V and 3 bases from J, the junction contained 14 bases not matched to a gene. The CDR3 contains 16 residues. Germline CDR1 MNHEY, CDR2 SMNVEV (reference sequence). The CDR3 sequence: CASKRGPGSEDTEAFF. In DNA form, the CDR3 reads TGTGCCAGCAAGAGGGGGCCAGGGTCCGAGGACACTGAAGCTTTCTTT.

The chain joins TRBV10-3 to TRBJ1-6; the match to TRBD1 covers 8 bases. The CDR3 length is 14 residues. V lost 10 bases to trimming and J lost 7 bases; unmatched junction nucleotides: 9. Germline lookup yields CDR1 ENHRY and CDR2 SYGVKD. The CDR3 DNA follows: TGTGCCACGACAGGACAGGGAGAAAATTCACCCCTCCACTTT. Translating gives CATTGQGENSPLHF.

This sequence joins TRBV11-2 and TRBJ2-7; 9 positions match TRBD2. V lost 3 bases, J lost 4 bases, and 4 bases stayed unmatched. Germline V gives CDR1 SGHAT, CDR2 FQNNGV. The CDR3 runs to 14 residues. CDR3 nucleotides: TGTGCCAGCAGCTTCAAGCGGGGGGAATACGAGCAGTACTTC. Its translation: CASSFKRGEYEQYF.

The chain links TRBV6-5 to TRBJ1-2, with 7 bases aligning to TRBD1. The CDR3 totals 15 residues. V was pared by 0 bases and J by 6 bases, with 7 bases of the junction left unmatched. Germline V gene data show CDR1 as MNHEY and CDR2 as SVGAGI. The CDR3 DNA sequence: TGTGCCAGCAGTTACTCTCATGGGACAGATGATGGCTACACCTTC. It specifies CASSYSHGTDDGYTF.

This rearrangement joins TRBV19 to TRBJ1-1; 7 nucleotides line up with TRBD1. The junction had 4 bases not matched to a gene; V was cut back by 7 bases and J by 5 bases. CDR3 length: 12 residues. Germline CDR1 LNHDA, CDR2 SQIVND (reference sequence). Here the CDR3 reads CASTQTGTEAFF. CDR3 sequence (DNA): TGTGCCAGTACCCAGACAGGGACTGAAGCTTTCTTT.